This TCR beta chain was documented in a study of T cell changes during pregnancy in multiple sclerosis. Some clones are missing from TCRdb's copy, which holds only in-frame ones; the method was immunoSEQ multiplex PCR. The table shows about 40,000 clones, with roughly nine tenths occurring only once. Trimming removed 3 bases from V and 2 bases from J, with 22 bases in between. In germline, CDR1 is MGHRA, CDR2 YSYEKL. This CDR3 contains 18 residues. The chain has TRBV4-1 and TRBJ1-2, with no clear D. The sample here was CD4+ T cells from peripheral blood mononuclear cells, taken in the first trimester of pregnancy. The clonotype was recovered from a female donor with multiple sclerosis, enrolled in a pregnancy study. DNA for the CDR3: TGCGCCAGCAGCCAGATGTTAATAATCGAGGGCAGGAACTATGGCTACACCTTC. Protein product: CASSQMLIIEGRNYGYTF.